The 22 T cell receptor beta chains reported below all come from one sample, sequenced in a study of T-cell memory formation after mild COVID-19. TCRdb re-called the 5' RACE reads through MiXCR, storing one row per CDR3 protein. Counted here are some 600,000 distinct CDR3 sequences, about 18% occurring once; the ten biggest clones make up less than 10%. Sequenced: PBMCs or a T cell subset sorted from them (not recorded which). All receptors come from an adult woman who had mild COVID-19 (a few samples of this study predate the infection). Cell type and time point are not known.

This clonotype was counted a few times. This sequence joins TRBV12-3 or TRBV12-4 and TRBJ1-1; D gene uncertain. The CDR3 sequence is 13 residues long. The V end lost 5 bases, the J end lost 2 bases, and 9 bases lay between the germline ends. CDR3 in amino acids: CASSGLTNTEAFF. DNA of the CDR3: TGTGCCAGCAGTGGCCTTACTAACACTGAAGCTTTCTTT.

This clonotype was found a few times. The chain carries TRBV5-8 and TRBJ2-2; the D gene is possibly TRBD2 (5 bases). With 4 bases removed from V and 0 bases from J, the gap between germline ends came to 10 bases. The germline V gene has CDR1 SGHTS and CDR2 YDEGEE. The CDR3 length is 15 residues. Here the CDR3 reads CASSVPGTNTGELFF. The CDR3 DNA reads TGTGCCAGCAGCGTACCCGGGACGAACACCGGGGAGCTGTTTTTT.

At least ten counts were recorded for this clonotype. The chain joins TRBV15 to TRBJ2-3; 9 bases fit TRBD1. This CDR3 contains 15 residues. In germline, CDR1 is LNHNV, CDR2 YYDKDF (reference sequence). J was trimmed by 2 bases and V by 7 bases; bases with no gene match: 7. As DNA, the CDR3 is TGTGCCACCAACCTACAGGGGGCTGCCACAGATACGCAGTATTTT. Amino acids: CATNLQGAATDTQYF.

This rearrangement joins TRBV6-6 to TRBJ2-2, with D perhaps TRBD1 or TRBD2 (5 bases each). Germline values: CDR1 MNHNY, CDR2 SVGAGI (reference sequence). The CDR3 length is 16 residues. V dropped 2 bases and J dropped 8 bases, with 18 bases sitting between them. The CDR3 nucleotides read TGTGCCAGCAGTTACCCGGGGCGCGCTCTGCTAGGGGAGCTGTTTTTT. This translates into CASSYPGRALLGELFF.

Points on this clonotype: Germline is not matched at one junction end, which may reflect a read error. V and J are TRBV19 and TRBJ2-7; 10 bases fit TRBD2. This CDR3 is built from 12 residues. Germline V gene sequence: CDR1 LNHDA, CDR2 SQIVND (reference sequence). The CDR3 loop reads CASRIAGGLLLF. In DNA form, the CDR3 reads TGTGCCAGCCGCATAGCGGGGGGCTTGCTGTTATTC. Full variable domain (rest looked up from reference TRBV19 and TRBJ2-7): DGGITQSPKYLFRKEGQNVTLSCEQNLNHDAMYWYRQDPGQGLRLIYYSQIVNDFQKGDIAEGYSVSREKKESFPLTVTSAQKNPTAFYLCASRIAGGLLLFGPGTRLTVT.

J is TRBJ1-1 and V is TRBV7-3, with D uncertain. CDR1 is SGHTA, CDR2 FQGTGA, per germline. CDR3 length: 13 residues. The V end was cut by 1 base, the J end by 3 bases, with 6 bases between. CDR3 protein: CASSLMYDTEAFF. The CDR3 nucleotides read TGTGCCAGCAGCTTAATGTATGACACTGAAGCTTTCTTT.

This clonotype was detected only a few times. The chain links TRBV5-4 to TRBJ2-5, with 7 bases identical to TRBD1. The CDR3 length is 15 residues. J lost 0 bases, V lost 3 bases, and 5 bases had no gene match. The V gene's germline CDR1 is SGHNT and CDR2 YYREEE (reference sequence). CDR3 DNA: TGTGCCAGCAGCTCACAGGGGCGAAACCAAGAGACCCAGTACTTC. It codes for CASSSQGRNQETQYF.

V is TRBV10-3 and J is TRBJ1-2; D is unclear. The germline V gene encodes CDR1 ENHRY and CDR2 SYGVKD. The CDR3 length is 14 residues. Deletions cut 2 bases from V and 7 bases from J, with 14 bases between. CDR3 loop: CAISELSGFGGYTF. CDR3 nucleotide sequence: TGTGCCATCAGTGAGCTAAGCGGGTTCGGTGGCTACACCTTC.

This clonotype occurred a few times. The rearrangement uses TRBV19 and TRBJ2-1; TRBD2 agrees at 7 bases. The CDR3 consists of 13 residues. With 6 bases clipped from V and 7 bases from J, the junction kept 6 bases outside the gene matches. Germline values: CDR1 LNHDA, CDR2 SQIVND (reference sequence). CDR3 loop: CASRSTSSNEQFF. The CDR3 coding sequence is TGTGCCAGTAGGTCGACTAGCTCTAATGAGCAGTTCTTC.

This clonotype was seen a few times. CDR3 sequence (DNA): TGTGCCAGCAGGAGGGCCGGACCCGTGGCTGGCTACACCTTC. This translates into CASRRAGPVAGYTF. The chain carries TRBV7-2 and TRBJ1-2; D not certain. Per germline, CDR1 SGHTA and CDR2 FQGNSA. V dropped 6 bases and J dropped 7 bases, with 18 bases sitting between them. This CDR3 is built from 14 residues.

This clonotype was observed a few times. This chain joins TRBV20-1 and TRBJ2-5, with 7 bases lining up with TRBD2. With 3 bases clipped from V and 4 bases from J, the junction kept 5 bases outside the gene matches. The CDR3 totals 13 residues. CDR1 DFQATT and CDR2 SNEGSKA come from the germline V gene (reference sequence). The CDR3 loop is CSARRGGRETQYF. As DNA, the CDR3 is TGCAGTGCTAGGCGGGGCGGGAGAGAGACCCAGTACTTC.

This rearrangement joins TRBV5-1 to TRBJ1-1; 8 nucleotides match TRBD1. Germline V gene lookup returns CDR1 SGHRS and CDR2 YFSETQ. The length of the CDR3 is 12 residues. Trimming removed 4 bases from V and 10 bases from J; junction bases left unmatched: 6. The CDR3 DNA is TGCGCCAGCAGCCAGACACAGGGGGGAGCTTTCTTT. Translation gives CASSQTQGGAFF. The full variable domain, in which reference TRBV5-1 and TRBJ1-1 provide the parts outside the CDR3, is KAGVTQTPRYLIKTRGQQVTLSCSPISGHRSVSWYQQTPGQGLQFLFEYFSETQRNKGNFPGRFSGRQFSNSRSEMNVSTLELGDSALYLCASSQTQGGAFFGQGTRLTVV.

This clonotype came up many times. The gene calls are TRBV9 and TRBJ1-5, with D perhaps TRBD1 (5 bases). V was shortened by 0 bases and J by 5 bases, with 12 bases between the two germline ends. CDR1 and CDR2 from the germline V gene are SGDLS and YYNGEE. The CDR3 is made up of 15 amino acids. The CDR3 DNA is TGTGCCAGCAGCGTAGCCGAACCGGGGGATCAGCCCCAGCATTTT. Translated, it gives CASSVAEPGDQPQHF.

The rearrangement joins TRBV6-5 to TRBJ1-2; no reliable D call. This CDR3 is built from 13 residues. V lost 6 bases and J lost 3, with 11 bases in between. Germline CDR1 is MNHEY and CDR2 is SVGAGI. The CDR3 loop is CASSSEWDYGYTF. In DNA form, the CDR3 reads TGTGCCAGCAGCTCTGAGTGGGACTATGGCTACACCTTC.

The chain employs TRBV18 and TRBJ2-7; the D gene is possibly TRBD2 (6 bases). This CDR3 contains 12 residues. Germline CDR1 reads KGHSH; CDR2 reads LQKENI. V was pared by 6 bases and J by 6 bases, with 12 bases between. DNA of the CDR3: TGTGCCAGCTCCCCGGGGGTGGTCGAGCAGTACTTC. Encoded protein: CASSPGVVEQYF. Based on the CDR3 plus reference TRBV18 and TRBJ2-7, the full variable domain is NAGVMQNPRHLVRRRGQEARLRCSPMKGHSHVYWYRQLPEEGLKFMVYLQKENIIDESGMPKERFSAEFPKEGPSILRIQQVVRGDSAAYFCASSPGVVEQYFGPGTRLTVT.

This chain links TRBV5-1 with TRBJ2-3; D remains ambiguous. The germline V gene encodes CDR1 SGHRS and CDR2 YFSETQ. The CDR3 has 15 amino acids. V was clipped by 0 bases and J by 3 bases, with 11 bases between them. The CDR3 sequence is CASSLDPALTDTQYF. In DNA form, the CDR3 reads TGCGCCAGCAGCTTGGATCCAGCTTTAACAGATACGCAGTATTTT.

The CDR3, as DNA: TGTGCCACCAGTCAATCAGATACGCAGTATTTT. The encoded protein is CATSQSDTQYF. The V and J genes are TRBV24-1 and TRBJ2-3; D is unclear. CDR3 length: 11 residues. Trimming pared 6 bases from V and 4 bases from J, leaving 4 bases between. Germline CDR1 KGHDR, CDR2 SFDVKD.

The chain links TRBV6-2 or TRBV6-3 to TRBJ2-3; D is perhaps TRBD2 (5 bases). The CDR3 runs to 16 residues. The V gene's germline CDR1 is MNHEY and CDR2 SVGEGT. Deletions cut 7 bases from V and 2 bases from J, with 19 bases between. CDR3 in amino acids: CASTDPEEGITDTQYF. The CDR3 DNA is TGTGCCAGCACCGATCCGGAGGAAGGTATCACAGATACGCAGTATTTT.

This clonotype has more than one count but fewer than ten. The V gene is TRBV5-1, the J gene TRBJ1-1; TRBD1 agrees at 9 bases. The germline V gene has CDR1 SGHRS and CDR2 YFSETQ. The CDR3 runs 17 residues. Trimming removed 1 base from V and 0 bases from J; junction bases left unmatched: 7. The CDR3 protein is CASSLTGGKGLNTEAFF. The CDR3 DNA is TGCGCCAGCAGCTTGACAGGGGGCAAAGGATTGAACACTGAAGCTTTCTTT.

CDR3 DNA: TGCACCATTGGGAATACGCAGTATTTT. Its protein product is CTIGNTQYF. V is TRBV20-1 and J is TRBJ2-3, with D unresolved. The CDR3 loop spans 9 amino acids. Germline V gene lookup returns CDR1 DFQATT and CDR2 SNEGSKA (reference sequence).

On this clonotype: A read error may produce the germline difference seen at one junction end. The chain combines TRBV6-5 with TRBJ1-2; tentative D call: TRBD1 (5 bases). The CDR3 has 11 residues. Germline lookup yields CDR1 MNHEY and CDR2 SVGAGI. CDR3: CARSYEGGYTF. The CDR3 DNA reads as TGTGCCAGAAGTTACGAGGGGGGCTACACCTTC.

This clonotype was picked up a small number of times. The V call is TRBV5-1, the J call TRBJ1-2; D is ambiguous. CDR1 and CDR2 from the germline V gene are SGHRS and YFSETQ. The CDR3 is made up of 14 amino acids. Trimming left V 0 bases short and J 8 bases short, with 14 bases between. The CDR3 DNA is TGCGCCAGCAGCTTGGAGGGCAGGTTAGAAGGCTACACCTTC. Translation gives CASSLEGRLEGYTF.